This TCR beta chain was sequenced for a study of blood T cell repertoires in COVID-19. Study-wide context: PBMCs, B-cell-depleted T cells, or T cells were the source of the cDNA or gDNA that made up the material.

Germline lookup yields CDR1 GTSNPN and CDR2 SVGIG (reference sequence). The CDR3 is made up of 15 amino acids. J was trimmed by 1 base and V by 4 bases; bases with no gene match: 9. Ages ranged from 18 to 89 years, with residence in 24 US areas. Participant-reported clinical history was the basis for cohort assignment. Original processing methods: Estimation of nucleated cell counts relied on the amplification of reference gene primers. The assay was immunoSEQ multiplex PCR, and TCRdb's table has in-frame clones only and misses some. V and J calls and clone size follow that table, whereas D and trimming were derived from the DNA. The profile shows 140,000 or so clones, around four fifths of them singletons.

This clonotype originated in a woman in her fifties or sixties with acute COVID-19. V usage is TRBV30 and J usage is TRBJ1-1; TRBD1 matches 7 bases. Source material: PBMCs or T cells enriched from blood (not recorded which). The CDR3 DNA sequence: TGTGCCTGGAATAAAGAGGGGGCGGCGAACACTGAAGCTTTCTTT. Translating gives CAWNKEGAANTEAFF. Variable domain in full (rest from reference TRBV30 and TRBJ1-1): SQTIHQWPATLVQPVGSPLSLECTVEGTSNPNLYWYRQAAGRGLQLLFYSVGIGQISSEVPQNLSASRPQDRQFILSSKKLLLSDSGFYLCAWNKEGAANTEAFFGQGTRLTVV.